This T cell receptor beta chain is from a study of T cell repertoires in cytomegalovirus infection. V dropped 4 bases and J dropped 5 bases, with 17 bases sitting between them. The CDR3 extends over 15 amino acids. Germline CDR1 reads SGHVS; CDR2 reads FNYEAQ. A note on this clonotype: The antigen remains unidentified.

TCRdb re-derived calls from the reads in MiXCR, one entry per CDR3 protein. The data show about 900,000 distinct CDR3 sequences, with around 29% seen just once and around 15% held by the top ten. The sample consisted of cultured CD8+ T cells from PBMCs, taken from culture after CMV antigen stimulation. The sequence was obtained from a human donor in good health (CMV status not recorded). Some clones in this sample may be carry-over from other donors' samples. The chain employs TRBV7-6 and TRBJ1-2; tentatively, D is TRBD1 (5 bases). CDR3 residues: CASSSGPPQYYGYTF. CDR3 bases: TGTGCCAGCAGCTCGGGGCCTCCCCAATATTATGGCTACACCTTC.